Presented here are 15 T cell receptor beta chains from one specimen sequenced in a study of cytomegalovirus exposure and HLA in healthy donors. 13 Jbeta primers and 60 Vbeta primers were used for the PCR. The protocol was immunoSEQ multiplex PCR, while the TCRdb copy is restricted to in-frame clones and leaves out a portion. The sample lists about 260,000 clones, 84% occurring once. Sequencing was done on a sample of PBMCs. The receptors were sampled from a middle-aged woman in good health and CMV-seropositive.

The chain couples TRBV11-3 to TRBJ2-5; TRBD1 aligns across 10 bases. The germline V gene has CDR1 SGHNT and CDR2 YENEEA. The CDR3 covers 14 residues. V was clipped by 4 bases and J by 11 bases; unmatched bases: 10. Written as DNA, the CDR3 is TGTGCCAGCAGCTCCGGGACAGGGGAGAGAGAGCAGTACTTC. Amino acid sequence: CASSSGTGEREQYF.

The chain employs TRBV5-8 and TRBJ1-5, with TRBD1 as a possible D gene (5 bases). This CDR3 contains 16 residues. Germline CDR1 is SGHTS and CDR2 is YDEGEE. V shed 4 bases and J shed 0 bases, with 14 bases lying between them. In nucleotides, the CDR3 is TGTGCCAGCAGCCCAGGGTCGGGTAATAGCAATCAGCCCCAGCATTTT. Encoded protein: CASSPGSGNSNQPQHF.

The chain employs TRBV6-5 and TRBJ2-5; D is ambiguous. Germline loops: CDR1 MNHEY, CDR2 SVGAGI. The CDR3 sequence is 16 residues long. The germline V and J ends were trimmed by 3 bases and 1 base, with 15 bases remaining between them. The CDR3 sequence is CASSYKRRYRQETQYF. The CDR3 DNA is TGTGCCAGCAGTTATAAGAGGAGATACCGCCAAGAGACCCAGTACTTC.

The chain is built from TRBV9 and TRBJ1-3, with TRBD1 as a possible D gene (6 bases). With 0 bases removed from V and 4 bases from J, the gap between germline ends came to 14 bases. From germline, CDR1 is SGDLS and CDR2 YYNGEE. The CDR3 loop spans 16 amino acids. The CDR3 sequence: CASSVDLAQGGNTIYF. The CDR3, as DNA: TGTGCCAGCAGCGTAGACCTTGCACAGGGCGGAAACACCATATATTTT.

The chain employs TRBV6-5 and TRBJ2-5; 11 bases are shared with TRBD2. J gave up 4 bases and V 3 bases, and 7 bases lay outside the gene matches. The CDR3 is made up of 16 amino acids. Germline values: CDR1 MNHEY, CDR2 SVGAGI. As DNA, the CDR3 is TGTGCCAGCAGTTATAGCCTAGCGGGAGGCACAGAGACCCAGTACTTC. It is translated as CASSYSLAGGTETQYF.

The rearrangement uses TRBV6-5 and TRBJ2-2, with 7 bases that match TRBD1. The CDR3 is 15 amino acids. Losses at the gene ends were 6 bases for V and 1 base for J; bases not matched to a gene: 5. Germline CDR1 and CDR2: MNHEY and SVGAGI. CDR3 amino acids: CASRLGQENTGELFF. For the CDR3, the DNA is TGTGCCAGCAGACTAGGACAGGAGAACACCGGGGAGCTGTTTTTT.

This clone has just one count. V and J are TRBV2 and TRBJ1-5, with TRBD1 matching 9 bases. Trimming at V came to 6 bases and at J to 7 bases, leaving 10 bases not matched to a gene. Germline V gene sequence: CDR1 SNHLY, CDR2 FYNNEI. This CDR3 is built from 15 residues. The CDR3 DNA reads TGTGCCAGCAGGCCCACAGGGGGCACAAGCCAGCCCCAGCATTTT. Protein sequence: CASRPTGGTSQPQHF. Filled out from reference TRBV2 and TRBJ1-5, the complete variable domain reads EPEVTQTPSHQVTQMGQEVILRCVPISNHLYFYWYRQILGQKVEFLVSFYNNEISEKSEIFDDQFSVERPDGSNFTLKIRSTKLEDSAMYFCASRPTGGTSQPQHFGDGTRLSIL.

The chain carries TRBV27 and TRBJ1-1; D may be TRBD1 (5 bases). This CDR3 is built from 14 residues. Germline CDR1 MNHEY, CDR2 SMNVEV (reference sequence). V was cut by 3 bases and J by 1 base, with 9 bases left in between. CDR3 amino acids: CASSFGRGNTEAFF. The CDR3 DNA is TGTGCCAGCAGTTTTGGGAGGGGGAACACTGAAGCTTTCTTT.

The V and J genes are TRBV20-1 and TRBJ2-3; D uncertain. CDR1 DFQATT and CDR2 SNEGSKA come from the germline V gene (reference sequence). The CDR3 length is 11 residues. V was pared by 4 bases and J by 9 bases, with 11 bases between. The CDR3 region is CSATSAETQYF. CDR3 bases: TGCAGTGCTACCTCGGCGGAAACGCAGTATTTT.

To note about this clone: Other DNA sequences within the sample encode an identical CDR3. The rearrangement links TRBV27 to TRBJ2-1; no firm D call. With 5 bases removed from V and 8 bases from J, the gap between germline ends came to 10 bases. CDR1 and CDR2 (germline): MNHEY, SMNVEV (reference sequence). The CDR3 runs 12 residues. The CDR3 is CASSPGLDEQFF. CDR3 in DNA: TGTGCCAGCAGTCCCGGTTTGGATGAGCAGTTCTTC.

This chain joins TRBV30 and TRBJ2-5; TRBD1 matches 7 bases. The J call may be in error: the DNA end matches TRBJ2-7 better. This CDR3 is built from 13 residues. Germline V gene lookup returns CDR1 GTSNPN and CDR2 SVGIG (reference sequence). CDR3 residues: CAWSVGQQDEQYF. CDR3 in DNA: TGTGCCTGGAGTGTGGGACAGCAGGACGAGCAGTACTTC.

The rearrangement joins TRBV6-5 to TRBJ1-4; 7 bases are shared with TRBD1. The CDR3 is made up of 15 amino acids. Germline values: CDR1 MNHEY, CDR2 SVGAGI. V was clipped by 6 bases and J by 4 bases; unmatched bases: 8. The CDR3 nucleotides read TGTGCCAGCAGACCCCGGGACAGCGTTAATGAAAAACTGTTTTTT. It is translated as CASRPRDSVNEKLFF.

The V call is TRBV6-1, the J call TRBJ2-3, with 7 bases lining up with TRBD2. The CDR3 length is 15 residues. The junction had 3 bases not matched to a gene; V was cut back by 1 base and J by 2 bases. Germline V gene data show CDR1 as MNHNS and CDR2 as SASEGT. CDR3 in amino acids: CASSEGTRYTDTQYF. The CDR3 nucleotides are TGTGCCAGCAGTGAAGGGACTAGGTACACAGATACGCAGTATTTT.

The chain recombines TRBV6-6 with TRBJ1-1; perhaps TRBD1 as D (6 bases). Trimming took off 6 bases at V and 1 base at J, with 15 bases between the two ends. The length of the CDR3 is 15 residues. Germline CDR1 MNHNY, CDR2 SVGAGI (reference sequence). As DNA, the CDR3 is TGTGCCAGCAGGTCGTCTCCGGGACAGAACACTGAAGCTTTCTTT. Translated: CASRSSPGQNTEAFF.

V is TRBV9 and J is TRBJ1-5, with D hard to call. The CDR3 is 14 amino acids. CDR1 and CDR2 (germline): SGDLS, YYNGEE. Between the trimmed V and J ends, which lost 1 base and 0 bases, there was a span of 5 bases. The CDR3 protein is CASSVTGSNQPQHF. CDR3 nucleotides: TGTGCCAGCAGCGTAACGGGTAGCAATCAGCCCCAGCATTTT.